This T cell receptor (beta chain) was obtained from a study of early T cells in non-severe SARS-CoV-2 infection. Study-level background: The sequenced material was bulk RNA from unsorted whole blood, and its chains were unpaired.

CDR3 length: 11 residues. V was clipped by 8 bases and J by 4 bases, with 9 bases between them. CDR1 and CDR2 (germline): SEHNR, FQNEAQ (reference sequence). Study outcomes and limitations: Private and CD4 specificities were missed by VDJdb matching, skewed to anti-spike CD8.

Unique molecular identifiers were attached to individual cDNA molecules. TCRdb reprocessed the 5' RACE reads with MiXCR, giving one entry per CDR3 protein. The sample yields under 70,000 distinct CDR3 sequences, roughly 13% seen once. This clonotype was seen repeatedly, ten times or more. Its antigen is unknown. Sequenced material: whole blood. The genes are TRBV7-9 and TRBJ2-7; possibly TRBD2 for D (5 bases). This clonotype originated in an adult who was a healthcare worker with PCR-confirmed SARS-CoV-2 infection or an uninfected control (not recorded which). CDR3 nucleotides: TGTGCCAGCCGAGCGGAATACGAGCAGTACTTC. Its translation: CASRAEYEQYF.